These 6 T cell receptor beta chains came from one sample sequenced in a study of brain T cells in children with intractable seizures. Regarding time point: blood from clinic visit 5 months post-surgery; TSC patient then seizure free. Method: immunoSEQ multiplex PCR; TCRdb's copy keeps in-frame clones and lacks some. The table records under 400,000 clones, over 90% of them present only once. Sample: peripheral blood, taken more than 4 months after surgery. These receptors all stem from a boy in the first two years of life with tuberous sclerosis and intractable seizures.

The CDR3 DNA follows: TGTGCCAGCAGTGAAACTCTAATCTCCTACAATGAGCAGTTCTTC. Protein sequence: CASSETLISYNEQFF. This chain links TRBV2 with TRBJ2-1; D unclear. CDR1 is SNHLY and CDR2 is FYNNEI in the germline V gene. The V end lost 2 bases, the J end lost 0 bases, and 8 bases lay between the germline ends. The CDR3 loop spans 15 amino acids.

The chain is built from TRBV6-6 and TRBJ1-2, with D unresolved. The germline CDR1 and CDR2 sequences are MNHNY and SVGAGI (reference sequence). With 2 bases removed from V and 4 bases from J, the gap between germline ends came to 11 bases. The CDR3 extends over 14 amino acids. In DNA, the CDR3 is TGTGCCAGCAGTTACACCGACGGGTCCTATGGCTACACCTTC. Its translation: CASSYTDGSYGYTF.

The V and J genes are TRBV6-5 and TRBJ1-2; D is ambiguous. Trimming removed 6 bases at V and 2 bases at J, with 13 bases between. CDR1 is MNHEY, CDR2 SVGAGI, per germline. The length of the CDR3 is 14 residues. This CDR3 is CASREDGENYGYTF. The DNA for the CDR3 is TGTGCCAGCAGGGAGGACGGAGAAAACTATGGCTACACCTTC.

The chain is built from TRBV6-5 and TRBJ2-1; TRBD2 is a possible D gene (6 bases). The CDR3 spans 14 residues. Germline V lookup: CDR1 MNHEY, CDR2 SVGAGI. V was cut by 0 bases and J by 7 bases, with 10 bases left in between. The CDR3 loop is CASSYSWDWNEQFF. The CDR3 DNA reads as TGTGCCAGCAGTTACTCCTGGGACTGGAATGAGCAGTTCTTC.

Turning to this clone: Other DNA sequences within the sample encode an identical CDR3. The rearrangement links TRBV24-1 to TRBJ1-2, with D possibly TRBD1 on 6 matching bases. The CDR3 totals 12 residues. CDR1 and CDR2 from the germline V gene are KGHDR and SFDVKD. V was clipped by 3 bases and J by 8 bases, with 9 bases between them. The CDR3 nucleotides are TGTGCCACCAGTGATGACACAGGGGGCTACACCTTC. Its translation: CATSDDTGGYTF.

J is TRBJ2-7 and V is TRBV27; weak D call: TRBD2 (5 bases). This CDR3 comprises 14 residues. With 3 bases removed from V and 1 base from J, the gap between germline ends came to 10 bases. Germline assignment: CDR1 MNHEY and CDR2 SMNVEV (reference sequence). CDR3 protein: CASSLGADSYEQYF. CDR3 bases: TGTGCCAGCAGTTTGGGAGCGGATTCCTACGAGCAGTACTTC.